Listed here are 10 T cell receptor beta chains from one sample, sequenced in a study of blood T cell repertoires in COVID-19. The table came from immunoSEQ multiplex PCR; TCRdb's copy has only in-frame clones and leaves some out. The table includes 70,000 or so clones, roughly 85% detected once. The source material was peripheral blood. These receptors all stem from an elderly man with acute or convalescent COVID-19.

The chain couples TRBV5-1 to TRBJ1-1, with a weak D call TRBD1 (5 bases). The CDR3 spans 15 residues. V lost 2 bases, J lost 1 base, and 12 bases lay in between. Germline V gene lookup returns CDR1 SGHRS and CDR2 YFSETQ. CDR3: CASSLSGLSNTEAFF. CDR3 bases: TGCGCCAGCAGCTTATCGGGACTCTCGAACACTGAAGCTTTCTTT.

The rearrangement links TRBV19 to TRBJ2-7, with TRBD1 identical over 8 bases. The V gene's germline CDR1 is LNHDA and CDR2 SQIVND (reference sequence). This CDR3 comprises 15 residues. V shed 8 bases and J 6 bases; nucleotides not matched to a gene: 15. Written as DNA, the CDR3 is TGTGCCAGTCGGAGCCCAGACAGGGGAATCACCGAGCAGTACTTC. It translates to CASRSPDRGITEQYF.

The rearrangement uses TRBV19 and TRBJ1-1; D is unresolved. The V gene's germline CDR1 is LNHDA and CDR2 SQIVND (reference sequence). This CDR3 is built from 11 residues. V was cut by 9 bases and J by 4 bases, with 9 bases left in between. The DNA of the CDR3 is TGTGCCAGCGGTGGGAGCACTGAAGCTTTCTTT. Amino acid sequence: CASGGSTEAFF.

The chain carries TRBV24-1 and TRBJ1-1; no reliable D call. Germline values: CDR1 KGHDR, CDR2 SFDVKD. CDR3 length equals 13 residues. Trimming cost V 3 bases and J 1 base, with 5 bases left between them. CDR3 sequence reads: CATSDPQNTEAFF. DNA for the CDR3: TGTGCCACCAGTGATCCACAGAACACTGAAGCTTTCTTT.

CDR3 nucleotides: TGTGCCAGCAGTTACCGCCTAGGCGAGCAGTACTTC. Its translation: CASSYRLGEQYF. This chain links TRBV6-6 with TRBJ2-7, with D uncertain. V shed 2 bases and J shed 6 bases, with 8 bases lying between them. The germline CDR1 and CDR2 sequences are MNHNY and SVGAGI (reference sequence). The CDR3 has 12 residues.

J is TRBJ2-1 and V is TRBV11-2, with TRBD1 as a possible D gene (5 bases). Per germline, CDR1 SGHAT and CDR2 FQNNGV. The CDR3 is made up of 14 amino acids. Trimming shortened V by 0 bases and J by 5 bases, and 8 bases separated the two germline ends. The CDR3 here is CASSLDTGNNEQFF. The CDR3 nucleotides are TGTGCCAGCAGCTTAGATACAGGAAACAATGAGCAGTTCTTC.

The sample holds a few counts of this clone. V is TRBV3-1 (or the pseudogene TRBV3-2) and J is TRBJ2-2; 7 bases are a match to TRBD1. Unmatched junction bases numbered 1, after V lost 3 bases and J lost 6 bases. The germline CDR1 and CDR2 sequences are LGHDT and YNNKEL (reference sequence). The length of the CDR3 is 13 residues. The CDR3 here is CASSHQGAGELFF. DNA of the CDR3: TGTGCCAGCAGCCATCAGGGGGCCGGGGAGCTGTTTTTT.

The chain has TRBV6-2 or TRBV6-3 and TRBJ2-1; 13 nucleotides align to TRBD2. Germline values: CDR1 MNHEY, CDR2 SVGEGT. Trimming took 5 bases from V and 14 from J; bases not matched to a gene: 15. CDR3 size: 16 residues. The CDR3 region is CASSLSGTSGTAGEFF. CDR3 sequence (DNA): TGTGCCAGCAGTCTATCCGGGACTAGCGGGACTGCCGGGGAGTTCTTC.

V usage is TRBV3-1 (or the pseudogene TRBV3-2) and J usage is TRBJ2-1, with TRBD2 identical over 13 bases. V was pared by 0 bases and J by 0 bases, with 5 bases of the junction left unmatched. Per the germline V gene, CDR1 is LGHDT and CDR2 is YNNKEL (reference sequence). This CDR3 has 19 residues. In DNA, the CDR3 is TGTGCCAGCAGCCAAGATACTAGCGGGAGGGGTAGCTCCTACAATGAGCAGTTCTTC. It yields the protein CASSQDTSGRGSSYNEQFF.

The rearrangement uses TRBV5-1 and TRBJ1-1, with D perhaps TRBD1 (6 bases). The CDR3 contains 14 residues. Germline assignment: CDR1 SGHRS and CDR2 YFSETQ. V was pared by 2 bases and J by 2 bases, with 10 bases between. The CDR3 spells CASSLLDSNTEAFF. CDR3 DNA sequence: TGCGCCAGCAGCTTATTGGACAGTAACACTGAAGCTTTCTTT. The full variable domain, its missing parts supplied by reference TRBV5-1 and TRBJ1-1, is KAGVTQTPRYLIKTRGQQVTLSCSPISGHRSVSWYQQTPGQGLQFLFEYFSETQRNKGNFPGRFSGRQFSNSRSEMNVSTLELGDSALYLCASSLLDSNTEAFFGQGTRLTVV.